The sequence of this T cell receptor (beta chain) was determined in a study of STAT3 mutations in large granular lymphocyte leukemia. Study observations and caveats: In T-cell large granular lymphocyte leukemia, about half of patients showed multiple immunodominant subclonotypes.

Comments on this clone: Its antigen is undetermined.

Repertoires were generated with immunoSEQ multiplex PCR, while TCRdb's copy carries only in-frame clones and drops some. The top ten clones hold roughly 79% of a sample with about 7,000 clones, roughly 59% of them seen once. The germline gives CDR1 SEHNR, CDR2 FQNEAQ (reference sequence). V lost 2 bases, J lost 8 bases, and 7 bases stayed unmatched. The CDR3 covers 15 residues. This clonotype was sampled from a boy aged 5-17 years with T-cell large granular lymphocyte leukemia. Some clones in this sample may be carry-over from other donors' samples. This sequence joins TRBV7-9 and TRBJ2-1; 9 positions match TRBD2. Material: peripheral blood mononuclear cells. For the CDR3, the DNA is TGTGCCAGCAGCTTACGCGGGAGGGCCGAAGATGAGCAGTTCTTC. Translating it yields CASSLRGRAEDEQFF.